Sequencing of this T cell receptor beta chain was carried out in a study of blood T cell repertoires in COVID-19. As for the study in general: COVID-19 samples collected from the United States, Italy and Spain covered acute and convalescent phases.

The CDR3 is 12 residues long. Germline V gene lookup returns CDR1 MNHEY and CDR2 SMNVEV (reference sequence). The V gene lost 6 bases and the J gene lost 5 bases, with 8 bases spanning the gap. This table comes from immunoSEQ multiplex PCR, and its TCRdb copy is limited to in-frame clones, with some not included. The table includes tens of thousands of clones, 88% detected once. The V call is TRBV27, the J call TRBJ2-1; the D gene is possibly TRBD2 (6 bases). The receptor's source is a human donor in a cohort sampled during active COVID-19. The sample consisted of peripheral blood. The CDR3 bases are TGTGCCAGCAGCGTAGCGGACAATGAGCAGTTCTTC. Translated, it gives CASSVADNEQFF.